These T cell receptor beta chains were read from a single sample in a study of PD-1 blockade in classical Hodgkin lymphoma. Only in-frame clones appear in the TCRdb table, and some are missing; sequencing was by immunoSEQ multiplex PCR. Found here are about 4,600 clones, 67% of them singletons; the top ten hold over 25%. The sequencing here drew on peripheral blood mononuclear cells (PBMCs), taken before the fourth cycle of nivolumab. The receptors shown here come from a human donor with classical Hodgkin lymphoma. Both conserved end residues are part of each CDR3. A D gene is named only where the DNA matches it firmly. Expanded clones get a size class; other rows say once, few or many, or leave the size out.

>TRBJ1-5|TRBV30|-|few
TGTGCCTGGAGTGTACGGGGTAGGGGGGCGTATCAGCCCCAGCATTTT
CAWSVRGRGAYQPQHF
>TRBJ1-1|TRBV6-5|TRBD1|-
TGTGCCAGCAGTAACGACAACAGGGGTTCTGAAGCTTTCTTT
CASSNDNRGSEAFF
>TRBJ2-7|TRBV15|TRBD2|large
TGTGCCACCAGCTCAGGACTAGCGGGATTAGAAGAGCAGTACTTC
CATSSGLAGLEEQYF
>TRBJ1-6|TRBV15|-|-
TGTGCCACCAGCAGTGCCGGGGAACTCCACTTT
CATSSAGELHF
>TRBJ2-5|TRBV4-3|TRBD1|-
TGCGCCAGCAGCCAAAGGACAGGGAGAGAGACCCAGTACTTC
CASSQRTGRETQYF
>TRBJ1-1|TRBV27|-|-
TGTGCCAGCAGTCCACACGGGGGGGTAGTGACTGAAGCTTTCTTT
CASSPHGGVVTEAFF
>TRBJ2-7|TRBV7-8|TRBD1|-
TGTGCCAGCAGCTCAGGGACAGGGTTCTACGAGCAGTACTTC
CASSSGTGFYEQYF
>TRBJ1-1|TRBV7-8|TRBD1|-
TGTGCCAGCAGCTCCCAGGGACAGGGGCGGGTGAACACTGAAGCTTTCTTT
CASSSQGQGRVNTEAFF
>TRBJ1-1|TRBV6-4|-|-
TGTGCCAGCAGTGTGTTACTGAACACTGAAGCTTTCTTT
CASSVLLNTEAFF
>TRBJ1-2|TRBV19|-|-
TGTGCCAGTAGTATAGACGCTTATTATGGCTACACCTTC
CASSIDAYYGYTF
>TRBJ2-7|TRBV28|-|-
TGTGCCAGCACCGGACTACGAGAAAGCTCCTACGAGCAGTACTTC
CASTGLRESSYEQYF
>TRBJ1-1|TRBV28|TRBD1|-
TGTGCCAGCCGTACTGCAGGGGGAGATGGCACTGAAGCTTTCTTT
CASRTAGGDGTEAFF
>TRBJ1-5|TRBV5-5|-|-
TGTGCCAGCAGCTCAGTAGGGCCGGGTATGAATCAGCCCCAGCATTTT
CASSSVGPGMNQPQHF
>TRBJ2-3|TRBV5-8|-|-
TGTGCCAGCAGCTTCCAGACAGTCGCAGATACGCAGTATTTT
CASSFQTVADTQYF